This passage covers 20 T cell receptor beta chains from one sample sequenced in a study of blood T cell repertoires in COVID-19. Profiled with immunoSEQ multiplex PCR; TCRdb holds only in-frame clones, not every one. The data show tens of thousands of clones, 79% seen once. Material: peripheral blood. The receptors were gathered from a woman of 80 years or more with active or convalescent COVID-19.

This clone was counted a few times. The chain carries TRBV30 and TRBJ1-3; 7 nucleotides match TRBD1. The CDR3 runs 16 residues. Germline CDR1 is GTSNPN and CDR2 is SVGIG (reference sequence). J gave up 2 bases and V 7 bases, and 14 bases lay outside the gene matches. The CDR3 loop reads CASTGIGVLAGNTIYF. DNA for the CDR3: TGTGCCTCGACAGGGATTGGGGTTCTAGCTGGAAACACCATATATTTT.

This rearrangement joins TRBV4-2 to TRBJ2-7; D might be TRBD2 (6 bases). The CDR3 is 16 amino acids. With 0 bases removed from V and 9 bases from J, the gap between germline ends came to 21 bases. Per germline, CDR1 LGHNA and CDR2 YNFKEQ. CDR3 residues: CASSQDQGFLYSGQYF. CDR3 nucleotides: TGTGCCAGCAGCCAAGACCAGGGTTTTTTGTATAGCGGGCAGTACTTC.

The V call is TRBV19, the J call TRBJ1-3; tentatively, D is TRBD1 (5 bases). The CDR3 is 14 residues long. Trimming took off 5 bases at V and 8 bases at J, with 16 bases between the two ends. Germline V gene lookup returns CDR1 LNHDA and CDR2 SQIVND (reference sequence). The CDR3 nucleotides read TGTGCCAGTAGTCCGGACACCTTAAGGGACACCATATATTTT. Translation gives CASSPDTLRDTIYF.

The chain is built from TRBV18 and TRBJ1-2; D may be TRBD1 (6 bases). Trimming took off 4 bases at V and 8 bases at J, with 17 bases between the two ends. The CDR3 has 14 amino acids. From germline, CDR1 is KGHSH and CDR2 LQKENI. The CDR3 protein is CASSLWTDSRGYTF. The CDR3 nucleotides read TGTGCCAGCTCACTATGGACGGACAGCCGAGGCTACACCTTC.

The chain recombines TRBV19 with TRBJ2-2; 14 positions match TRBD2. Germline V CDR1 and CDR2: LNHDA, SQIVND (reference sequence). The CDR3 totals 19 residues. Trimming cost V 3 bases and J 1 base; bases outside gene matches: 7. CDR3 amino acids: CASSMGLAGEVRNTGELFF. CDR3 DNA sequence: TGTGCCAGTAGTATGGGACTAGCGGGAGAGGTTAGGAACACCGGGGAGCTGTTTTTT.

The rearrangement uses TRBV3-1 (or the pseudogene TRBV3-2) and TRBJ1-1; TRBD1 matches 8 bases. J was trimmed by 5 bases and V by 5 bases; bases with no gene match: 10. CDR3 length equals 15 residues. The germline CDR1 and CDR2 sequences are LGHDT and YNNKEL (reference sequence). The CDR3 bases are TGTGCCAGCAGCAGAATCAGGGGGCTTAGGACTGAAGCTTTCTTT. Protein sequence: CASSRIRGLRTEAFF.

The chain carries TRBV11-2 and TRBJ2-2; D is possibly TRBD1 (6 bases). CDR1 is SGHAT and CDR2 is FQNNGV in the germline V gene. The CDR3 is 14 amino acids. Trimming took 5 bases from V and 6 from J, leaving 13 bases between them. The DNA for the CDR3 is TGTGCCAGCAGCCGTACACAGGGTTCCGGGGAGCTGTTTTTT. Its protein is CASSRTQGSGELFF.

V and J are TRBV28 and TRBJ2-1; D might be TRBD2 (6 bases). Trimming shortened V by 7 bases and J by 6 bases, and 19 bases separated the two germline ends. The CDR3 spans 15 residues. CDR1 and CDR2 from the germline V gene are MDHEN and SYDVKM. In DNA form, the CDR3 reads TGTGCCAGCATGGCAAGCGGGTACTCGGCCAATGAGCAGTTCTTC. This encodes CASMASGYSANEQFF.

The CDR3 DNA reads as TGTGCCAGCAGAAATTCCGGGACAGACTCTGGAAACACCATATATTTT. Protein product: CASRNSGTDSGNTIYF. The V call is TRBV3-1 (or the pseudogene TRBV3-2), the J call TRBJ1-3; 7 nucleotides agree with TRBD1. The CDR3 covers 16 residues. V was pared by 6 bases and J by 0 bases, with 8 bases of the junction left unmatched. The germline V gene encodes CDR1 LGHDT and CDR2 YNNKEL (reference sequence).

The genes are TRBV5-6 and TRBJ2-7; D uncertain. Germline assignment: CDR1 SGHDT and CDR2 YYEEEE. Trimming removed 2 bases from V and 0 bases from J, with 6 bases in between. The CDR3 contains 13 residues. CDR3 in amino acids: CASSFSSSYEQYF. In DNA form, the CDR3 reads TGTGCCAGCAGCTTCTCCTCCTCCTACGAGCAGTACTTC.

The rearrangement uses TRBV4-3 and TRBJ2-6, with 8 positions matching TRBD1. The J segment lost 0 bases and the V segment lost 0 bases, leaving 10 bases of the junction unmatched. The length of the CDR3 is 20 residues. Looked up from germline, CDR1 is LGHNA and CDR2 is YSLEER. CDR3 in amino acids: CASSQDGRTGLFSGANVLTF. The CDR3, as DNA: TGCGCCAGCAGCCAAGATGGTCGGACAGGGCTATTCTCTGGGGCCAACGTCCTGACTTTC.

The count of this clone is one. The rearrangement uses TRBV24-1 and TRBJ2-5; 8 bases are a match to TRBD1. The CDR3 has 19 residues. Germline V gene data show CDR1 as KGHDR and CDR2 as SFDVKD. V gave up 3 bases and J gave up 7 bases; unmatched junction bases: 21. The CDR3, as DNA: TGTGCCACCAGTGATACTTACAATTCTGGACAGGGACCTTATGGGACCCAGTACTTC. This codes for CATSDTYNSGQGPYGTQYF.

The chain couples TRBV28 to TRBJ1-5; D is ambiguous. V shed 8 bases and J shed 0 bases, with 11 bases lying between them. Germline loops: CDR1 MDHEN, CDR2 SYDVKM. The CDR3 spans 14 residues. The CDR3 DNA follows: TGTGCCAGCGCGGTAAGAGTTAGCAATCAGCCCCAGCATTTT. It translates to CASAVRVSNQPQHF.

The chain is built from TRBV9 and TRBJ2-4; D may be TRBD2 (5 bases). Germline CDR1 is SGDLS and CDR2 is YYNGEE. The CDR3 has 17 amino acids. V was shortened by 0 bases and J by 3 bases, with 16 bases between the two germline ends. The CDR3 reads CASSVGSLALGKNIQYF. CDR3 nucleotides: TGTGCCAGCAGCGTAGGGAGCCTAGCCTTAGGCAAAAACATTCAGTACTTC.

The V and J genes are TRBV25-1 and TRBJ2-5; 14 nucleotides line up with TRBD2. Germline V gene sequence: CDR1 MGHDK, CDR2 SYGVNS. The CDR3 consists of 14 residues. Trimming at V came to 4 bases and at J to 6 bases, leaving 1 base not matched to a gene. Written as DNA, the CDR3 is TGTGCCAGCAGTGGACTAGCGGGAGGGAAGACCCAGTACTTC. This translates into CASSGLAGGKTQYF.

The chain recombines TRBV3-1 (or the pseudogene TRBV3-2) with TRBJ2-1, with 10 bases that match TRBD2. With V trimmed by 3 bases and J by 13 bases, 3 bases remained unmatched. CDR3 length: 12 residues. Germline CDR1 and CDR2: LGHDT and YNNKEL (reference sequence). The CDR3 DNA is TGTGCCAGCAGCCAGTTAGCGGGAGGACAGTTCTTC. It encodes CASSQLAGGQFF.

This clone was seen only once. The CDR3 protein is CASSRQPGQGTPYTQYF. For the CDR3, the DNA is TGTGCCAGCTCACGACAGCCGGGACAGGGGACCCCATATACGCAGTATTTT. The chain carries TRBV18 and TRBJ2-3; 10 bases line up with TRBD1. This CDR3 contains 17 residues. The V gene's germline CDR1 is KGHSH and CDR2 LQKENI. Trimming removed 4 bases from V and 7 bases from J; junction bases left unmatched: 14.

CDR3 sequence (DNA): TGTGCCAGCAGCCTAGGACAGCCCTCCACTGGAAACACCATATATTTT. Encoded protein: CASSLGQPSTGNTIYF. This chain joins TRBV7-9 and TRBJ1-3, with D possibly TRBD1 on 6 matching bases. The CDR3 covers 16 residues. Germline values: CDR1 SEHNR, CDR2 FQNEAQ (reference sequence). V was pared by 5 bases and J by 2 bases, with 16 bases between.

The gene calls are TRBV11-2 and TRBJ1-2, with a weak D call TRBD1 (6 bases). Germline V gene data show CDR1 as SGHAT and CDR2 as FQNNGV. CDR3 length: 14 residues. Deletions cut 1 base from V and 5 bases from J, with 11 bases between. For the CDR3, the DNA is TGTGCCAGCAGCTTAGCCGGACAGTTTTATGGCTACACCTTC. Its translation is CASSLAGQFYGYTF.

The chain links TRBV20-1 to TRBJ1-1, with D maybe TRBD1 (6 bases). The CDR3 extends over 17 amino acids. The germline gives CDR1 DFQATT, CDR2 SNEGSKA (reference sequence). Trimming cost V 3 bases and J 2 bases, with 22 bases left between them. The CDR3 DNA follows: TGCAGTGCTAGTATTCACAGGGCATTTAGCTTAAACACTGAAGCTTTCTTT. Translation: CSASIHRAFSLNTEAFF.